Listed below are T cell receptor beta chains from one sample, sequenced in a study of regulatory T cells. Sequencing used immunoSEQ multiplex PCR; TCRdb keeps in-frame clones, though not all of them. The sample carries about 29,000 clones, 85% to 95% recorded once. Sequencing was carried out using conventional CD4+ T cells sorted from blood. Receptors were obtained from a person aged 18 to 35 with CD3G deficiency. The CDR3 runs from the conserved cysteine through the conserved F or W. The D gene is left open where the match is weak. Clone size is stated in some rows and not others, as once, few, many or a class when expanded.

size: .
D: TRBD2
J: TRBJ2-5
V: TRBV28
CDR3: CASSPPSSAGGETQYF
DNA: TGTGCCAGCAGTCCCCCCTCCAGCGCGGGGGGGGAGACCCAGTACTTC

size: .
D: .
J: TRBJ2-7
V: TRBV7-9
CDR3: CASSLAPLEQYF
DNA: TGTGCCAGCAGCTTAGCGCCCCTCGAGCAGTACTTC

size: .
D: .
J: TRBJ1-4
V: TRBV5-1
CDR3: CASSPIIGRNGEKLFF
DNA: TGCGCCAGCAGCCCAATTATTGGACGTAACGGTGAAAAACTGTTTTTT

size: .
D: .
J: TRBJ2-5
V: TRBV7-9
CDR3: CASSLYSFQETQYF
DNA: TGTGCCAGCAGCTTATACAGTTTCCAAGAGACCCAGTACTTC

size: .
D: .
J: TRBJ2-2
V: TRBV7-9
CDR3: CASSLRSGELFF
DNA: TGTGCCAGCAGTCTTAGGTCCGGGGAGCTGTTTTTT

size: .
D: TRBD2
J: TRBJ2-3
V: TRBV7-8
CDR3: CASSLPGGGYSTDTQYF
DNA: TGTGCCAGCAGCCTCCCGGGCGGGGGTTATAGCACAGATACGCAGTATTTT

size: .
D: .
J: TRBJ1-2
V: TRBV27
CDR3: CASSALFRQVPIIGYGYTF
DNA: TGTGCCAGCAGTGCCCTGTTCCGACAGGTCCCGATTATTGGCTATGGCTACACCTTC

size: .
D: .
J: TRBJ2-1
V: TRBV5-1
CDR3: CASSLGGANYNEQFF
DNA: TGCGCCAGCAGCTTGGGAGGAGCGAACTACAATGAGCAGTTCTTC

size: .
D: .
J: TRBJ2-7
V: TRBV6-1
CDR3: CASQHVAEQYF
DNA: TGTGCCAGCCAACACGTGGCCGAGCAGTACTTC

size: .
D: TRBD2
J: TRBJ2-1
V: TRBV23-1
CDR3: CASSHPPLAGVPMEQFF
DNA: TGCGCCAGCAGTCACCCCCCACTAGCGGGAGTGCCCATGGAGCAGTTCTTC

size: medium-sized
D: TRBD1
J: TRBJ2-3
V: TRBV11-2
CDR3: CASSLGQGPLTF
DNA: TGTGCCAGCAGTCTCGGACAGGGGCCCTTAACCTTT

size: .
D: TRBD1
J: TRBJ2-2
V: TRBV18
CDR3: CASSIGTAGGELFF
DNA: TGTGCCAGCTCAATCGGGACAGCAGGAGGGGAGCTGTTTTTT

size: once
D: TRBD1
J: TRBJ1-1
V: TRBV6-5
CDR3: CASSTRGQGGTEAFF
DNA: TGTGCCAGCAGTACTAGAGGACAGGGCGGCACTGAAGCTTTCTTT

size: .
D: TRBD2
J: TRBJ2-5
V: TRBV27
CDR3: CASSLRASGRRGETQYF
DNA: TGTGCCAGCAGTTTAAGGGCTAGCGGGAGACGGGGAGAGACCCAGTACTTC

size: .
D: TRBD1
J: TRBJ2-7
V: TRBV5-1
CDR3: CASSWNTGGSEQYF
DNA: TGCGCCAGCAGCTGGAATACAGGGGGGAGCGAGCAGTACTTC

size: .
D: .
J: TRBJ2-1
V: TRBV19
CDR3: CASSPQGGVEQFF
DNA: TGTGCCAGTAGTCCACAGGGTGGAGTTGAGCAGTTCTTC

size: .
D: .
J: TRBJ2-7
V: TRBV28
CDR3: CASSRPGRLTRYEQYF
DNA: TGTGCCAGCAGCCGACCGGGACGGTTGACCCGCTACGAGCAGTACTTC

size: few
D: .
J: TRBJ1-1
V: TRBV7-9
CDR3: CASSRLNTEAFF
DNA: TGTGCCAGCAGCCGATTAAACACTGAAGCTTTCTTT

size: .
D: TRBD2
J: TRBJ2-1
V: TRBV7-9
CDR3: CASSPSGSGEQFF
DNA: TGTGCCAGCAGCCCAAGCGGGAGTGGTGAGCAGTTCTTC

size: .
D: TRBD1
J: TRBJ2-2
V: TRBV7-8
CDR3: CASSLARDRAAGELFF
DNA: TGTGCCAGCAGCTTAGCCCGGGACAGGGCGGCCGGGGAGCTGTTTTTT

size: .
D: TRBD2
J: TRBJ2-7
V: TRBV28
CDR3: CASSFAWGGAYEQYF
DNA: TGTGCCAGCAGTTTTGCCTGGGGGGGGGCCTACGAGCAGTACTTC

size: .
D: .
J: TRBJ2-5
V: TRBV30
CDR3: CAWSSGMAGTQYF
DNA: TGTGCCTGGAGTTCCGGGATGGCGGGGACCCAGTACTTC

size: .
D: .
J: TRBJ2-5
V: TRBV5-1
CDR3: CASSPVGGRETQYF
DNA: TGCGCCAGCAGCCCGGTGGGGGGCAGGGAGACCCAGTACTTC

size: .
D: TRBD2
J: TRBJ2-5
V: TRBV19
CDR3: CASSLAGSETQYF
DNA: TGTGCCAGTAGTCTAGCGGGAAGTGAGACCCAGTACTTC

size: once
D: .
J: TRBJ1-2
V: TRBV28
CDR3: CASSRSGTKNGYTF
DNA: TGTGCCAGCAGTCGCTCCGGGACTAAGAATGGCTACACCTTC

size: .
D: .
J: TRBJ2-7
V: TRBV2
CDR3: CASRGVEPFSSYEQYF
DNA: TGTGCCAGCAGGGGGGTGGAGCCATTTTCGTCCTACGAGCAGTACTTC

size: .
D: TRBD2
J: TRBJ2-1
V: TRBV2
CDR3: CASRALAGGVHEQFF
DNA: TGTGCCAGCAGAGCCCTAGCGGGGGGAGTGCATGAGCAGTTCTTC

size: .
D: .
J: TRBJ2-7
V: TRBV19
CDR3: CASSRTVYHEQYF
DNA: TGTGCCAGTAGTCGGACAGTCTACCACGAGCAGTACTTC

size: .
D: TRBD2
J: TRBJ2-3
V: TRBV14
CDR3: CASSQGTSGITDTQYF
DNA: TGTGCCAGCAGCCAAGGGACTAGCGGGATAACGGATACGCAGTATTTT

size: .
D: TRBD1
J: TRBJ2-1
V: TRBV5-1
CDR3: CASSLGGQGYNEQFF
DNA: TGCGCCAGCAGCTTGGGGGGACAGGGTTACAATGAGCAGTTCTTC

size: .
D: TRBD2
J: TRBJ2-1
V: TRBV7-8
CDR3: CASSYSGSSYNEQFF
DNA: TGTGCCAGCAGCTATAGCGGGAGCTCCTACAATGAGCAGTTCTTC

size: .
D: .
J: TRBJ1-2
V: TRBV19
CDR3: CASSTLDSYGYTF
DNA: TGTGCCAGTAGTACCCTGGACAGCTATGGCTACACCTTC